These T cell receptor beta chains were read from a single sample in a study of beta chain features in type 1 diabetes. Sequencing was performed with immunoSEQ multiplex PCR; in TCRdb, only in-frame clones are kept and a portion is missing. The table includes 600,000 to 700,000 clones, around 12% detected once. Sequenced input: naive CD4+ T cells from blood. These receptors were collected from a man younger than 40 with type 1 diabetes. The CDR3 runs from the conserved cysteine through the conserved F or W. A D gene is named only where the DNA matches it firmly. Clone sizes are given selectively: once, few, many, or a class where the clone is expanded.

CDR3 DNA	CDR3 protein	V gene	D gene	clone size	J gene
TGCGCCAGCAGCCAAGAGGGGCGGGGGGGCAAAGATACGCAGTATTTT	CASSQEGRGGKDTQYF	TRBV4-3	TRBD2	.	TRBJ2-3
TGCAGCGTTGGCGGGGAAAGAGGCTATGGCTACACCTTC	CSVGGERGYGYTF	TRBV29-1	.	few	TRBJ1-2
TGTGCCACCAGCAGGGTAAATCAGCCCCAGCATTTT	CATSRVNQPQHF	TRBV15	.	.	TRBJ1-5
TGTGCCTGGAGTGTCAAGGGAATACTATCCTACGAGCAGTACTTC	CAWSVKGILSYEQYF	TRBV30	.	few	TRBJ2-7
TGTGCCAGCAGCCGGGCGAAGGGGGGCGGGCAAGAGACCCAGTACTTC	CASSRAKGGGQETQYF	TRBV7-2	.	.	TRBJ2-5
TGTGCCATCAACGGACAGGGGCTTGGAAATGAGCAGTTCTTC	CAINGQGLGNEQFF	TRBV10-3	TRBD1	few	TRBJ2-1
TGTGCCAGCAGCGCCTACCAGGGTGAAATCTACGAGCAGTACTTC	CASSAYQGEIYEQYF	TRBV5-4	.	.	TRBJ2-7
TGTGCCAGCAGCTTAGTCACGCTAGCGAGAACAGATACGCAGTATTTT	CASSLVTLARTDTQYF	TRBV11-2	.	few	TRBJ2-3
TGTGCCAGCAGCTTGGGCATAGGCACAGATACGCAGTATTTT	CASSLGIGTDTQYF	TRBV7-7	.	few	TRBJ2-3
TGTGCCAGCAGCGAGTCAGGGACTTGGGCGAAACTGTTTTTT	CASSESGTWAKLFF	TRBV14	.	.	TRBJ1-4
TGTGCCAGTAGTATAGTGTACCAAGAGACCCAGTACTTC	CASSIVYQETQYF	TRBV19	.	.	TRBJ2-5
TGTGCCAGCAGCTCGGGAGGCTTCTATGGCTACACCTTC	CASSSGGFYGYTF	TRBV7-2	.	few	TRBJ1-2
TGTGCCACCAAGTCGTATAGCACAGATACGCAGTATTTT	CATKSYSTDTQYF	TRBV27	.	.	TRBJ2-3
TGCGCCAGCAGCCAAGGTCTAGGAGAGAACACCGGGGAGCTGTTTTTT	CASSQGLGENTGELFF	TRBV4-3	.	few	TRBJ2-2
TGTGCCAGCAGCCTACGACTAGCGGGAGCCAATGAGCAGTTCTTC	CASSLRLAGANEQFF	TRBV7-3	TRBD2	.	TRBJ2-1
TGTGCCAGCAGCTATAGGTACAGCACCTCCTACGAGCAGTACTTC	CASSYRYSTSYEQYF	TRBV6-5	.	.	TRBJ2-7
TGCGCCAGCAGCTTGGTGGCAGCCCTGAACACTGAAGCTTTCTTT	CASSLVAALNTEAFF	TRBV5-1	.	few	TRBJ1-1
TGTGCCACCTCTAACTGGGCAGGGAAAGAGACCCAGTACTTC	CATSNWAGKETQYF	TRBV27	.	few	TRBJ2-5
TGTGCCAGCAGTTTATCTATCCCCCGGGGGTGGAGAGCAACATCAAGGCTCCAGCATTTT	CASSLSIPRGWRATSRLQHF	TRBV27	.	.	TRBJ1-5
TGTGCCAGCAGCTTGGGGACAGGGATAAACGAGCAGTACTTC	CASSLGTGINEQYF	TRBV5-6	TRBD1	.	TRBJ2-7
TGCGCCAGCAGCCAAGGGGTGGGGGGTGAGCAGTTCTTC	CASSQGVGGEQFF	TRBV4-3	.	.	TRBJ2-1
TGTGCCAGCAGCTTAGCGGCTAGCGGGGACCTGCGGGCCAAAAACATTCAGTACTTC	CASSLAASGDLRAKNIQYF	TRBV7-2	TRBD2	.	TRBJ2-4
TGTGCCAGCAGAGTTCAGGGAGGGGGCAATAATTCACCCCTCCACTTT	CASRVQGGGNNSPLHF	TRBV2	TRBD1	few	TRBJ1-6
TGTGCCAGCAGCCCAGGGCGGCGGAACACCGGGGAGCTGTTTTTT	CASSPGRRNTGELFF	TRBV7-9	.	few	TRBJ2-2
TGCAGCGTAGCCAGGGAGCGCTATGGCTACACCTTC	CSVARERYGYTF	TRBV29-1	.	few	TRBJ1-2
TGCGCCAGCAGCTTCGACAGGGATAAGGAAGCTTTCTTT	CASSFDRDKEAFF	TRBV5-1	TRBD1	.	TRBJ1-1
TGTGCCAGCAGCTCCGCGGGGGGGCCTTACAATGAGCAGTTCTTC	CASSSAGGPYNEQFF	TRBV7-9	TRBD2	.	TRBJ2-1
TGTGCCAGCAGCTTGATAGAGACCACAGATACGCAGTATTTT	CASSLIETTDTQYF	TRBV5-6	.	.	TRBJ2-3
TGTGCCAGCAGCTTGGGGCTGGGTAGTTCCTATGGCTACACCTTC	CASSLGLGSSYGYTF	TRBV5-4	.	.	TRBJ1-2
TGTGCCAGCAGCTACCTAGCGGGGGAGAACACCGGGGAGCTGTTTTTT	CASSYLAGENTGELFF	TRBV7-9	TRBD2	few	TRBJ2-2
TGCGCCAGCAGCCCTCGGCCGGGGGCCAACACCGGGGAGCTGTTTTTT	CASSPRPGANTGELFF	TRBV4-3	.	few	TRBJ2-2
TGTGCCATCTCCCAAGACAGGACGGGATCAGATACGCAGTATTTT	CAISQDRTGSDTQYF	TRBV10-3	.	few	TRBJ2-3
TGTGCCAGCAGTGAATGGGATAATTCACCCCTCCACTTT	CASSEWDNSPLHF	TRBV6-5	.	few	TRBJ1-6
TGTGCCAGCAGTGAATGGGGTCCTAATCAGCCCCAGCATTTT	CASSEWGPNQPQHF	TRBV2	.	.	TRBJ1-5
TGTGCCAGCAGTGGAGTGGGGTCCGGAAACACCATATATTTT	CASSGVGSGNTIYF	TRBV5-4	.	.	TRBJ1-3
TGCGCCAGCAGCTTGGGATTCCAAGAGACCCAGTACTTC	CASSLGFQETQYF	TRBV5-1	.	few	TRBJ2-5
TGTGCCAGCAGCCCCCGGCGGGGACAGGGAAGACCCTACGAGCAGTACTTC	CASSPRRGQGRPYEQYF	TRBV11-2	TRBD1	few	TRBJ2-7
TGTGCCAGCCATCCTAGACAGGGGGCAAAAAAACTGTTTTTT	CASHPRQGAKKLFF	TRBV9	TRBD1	once	TRBJ1-4
TGTGCCAGCAAAGGTTCTGCGGAGACCCAGTACTTC	CASKGSAETQYF	TRBV11-2	.	few	TRBJ2-5
TGTGCCAGCAGTGACCTATACTCCTACGAGCAGTACTTC	CASSDLYSYEQYF	TRBV25-1	.	.	TRBJ2-7
TGTGCCAGCAGCGTAGAGAATAGTTGGGGCGAGCAGTACTTC	CASSVENSWGEQYF	TRBV9	.	.	TRBJ2-7
TGTGTTACGAGAATTCAGGGGTCGACCTACGAGCAGTACTTC	CVTRIQGSTYEQYF	TRBV6-5	.	few	TRBJ2-7
TGTGCCAGCAGCTTAAGCACAGGGAGCTATGGCTACACCTTC	CASSLSTGSYGYTF	TRBV7-9	.	few	TRBJ1-2
TGCGCCAGCAGCCACACCACAGGGGGGATGAACACCGGGGAGCTGTTTTTT	CASSHTTGGMNTGELFF	TRBV4-3	TRBD1	few	TRBJ2-2